This T cell receptor beta chain comes out of a study of blood T cell repertoires in COVID-19 (dated by TCRdb to 2019 to 2021). With regard to the full study: Samples from collaborators originated in the United States, Italy and Spain and spanned both the acute and convalescent phases of COVID-19. The material from the prospective study consisted of cDNA or gDNA derived from T cells, B-cell-depleted T cells, or PBMCs. Deeply sampled blood TCRbeta repertoires from subjects exposed to, actively infected with, or recovered from COVID-19 were included in the dataset. The repertoires were made available in a free public database intended to serve as a resource for research on the immune response to SARS-CoV-2. Samples came from the ongoing ImmuneRACE study (first 160 participants) plus 1,254 subjects from 6 global collaborators. A de-identified subject ID, COVID-19 status, age in years and sex were almost always included in the sample metadata. Where available, HLA class I and class II types were taken from metadata supplied by the sample provider and were not determined by assay-based typing.

TCRbeta CDR3 regions were amplified from genomic DNA using the immunoSEQ Assay, a bias-controlled multiplex PCR. In the authors' own workflow: The number of nucleated cells in each sample was estimated by amplification of reference gene primers within the assay. To quantify the absolute abundance of each unique TCRbeta CDR3 rearrangement, sequence reads were collapsed and filtered. For each sample, productive Simpson clonality was calculated as the square root of Simpson's diversity index across productive rearrangements. The immuneACCESS repertoire file appears here via TCRdb, limited to in-frame rearrangements. These files lack a portion of the clones; in checked studies, under half of the deficit traces to unresolved V genes, and the cause of the others is not known. V and J calls and clone size come straight from that table; D and trimming were deduced from the DNA. A total of tens of thousands of clones appear in this sample, 89% of them only once. The ten largest clones add up to roughly 12% of the sample.

Collaborating institutions collected whole blood in K2EDTA tubes following their own protocols. For TCRbeta analysis, collaborators shipped samples as frozen whole blood, isolated PBMCs, or DNA extracted from either of those sample types. Worth noting for this clone: Its target antigen remains unknown. It has no much larger one-base neighbor in the sample; base qualities were not kept.

The germline V gene (reference sequence) supplies CDR1 MNHEY and CDR2 SMNVEV. The germline V and J ends show losses of 3 bases and 8 bases respectively, and no gene match explains 4 bases of the junction. The CDR3 measures 14 amino acids from cysteine to phenylalanine. Of the read, only the CDR3 DNA is kept; its 42 bases are in frame from base 1. Overall results and qualifications from the work: The amount of clinical and demographic metadata varied by source and participant and was provided uncurated.

This sequence originates from a man between 65 and 85 years old with active or convalescent COVID-19. Sequencing was done on a sample of peripheral blood. In this chain, TRBV27 is recombined with TRBJ1-2; 12 of the junction bases match TRBD1. In nucleotide form, the sequence is TGTGCCAGCAGTTTGGGACAGGGGGCTCCGGGCTACACCTTC. Translated, it gives CASSLGQGAPGYTF.